This passage covers 6 T cell receptor beta chains from one sample sequenced in a study of blood T cell repertoires in COVID-19. Assay used: immunoSEQ multiplex PCR; TCRdb lists only in-frame clones, some missing. This sample has about 300,000 clones, with around 90% found just once. Specimen: PBMCs or T cells enriched from blood (not recorded which). These receptors all stem from a woman in her 30s who had recovered from COVID-19.

The chain recombines TRBV5-1 with TRBJ2-1; D is unresolved. From germline, CDR1 is SGHRS and CDR2 YFSETQ. With 1 base removed from V and 6 bases from J, the gap between germline ends came to 11 bases. The CDR3 loop spans 14 amino acids. For the CDR3, the DNA is TGCGCCAGCAGCTTGTTATACGCGTCCAATGAGCAGTTCTTC. Residues: CASSLLYASNEQFF.

The V call is TRBV5-4, the J call TRBJ2-7, with D possibly TRBD1 on 6 matching bases. Germline CDR1 is SGHNT and CDR2 is YYREEE (reference sequence). V was pared by 1 base and J by 0 bases, with 11 bases between. The CDR3 is made up of 15 amino acids. DNA for the CDR3: TGTGCCAGCAGCTTGAGGGGGACCCGCTCCTACGAGCAGTACTTC. This translates into CASSLRGTRSYEQYF.

This chain joins TRBV29-1 and TRBJ2-2; 9 nucleotides agree with TRBD2. The CDR3 runs to 14 residues. CDR1 is SQVTM and CDR2 is ANQGSEA in the germline V gene. V lost 3 bases to trimming and J lost 6 bases; unmatched junction nucleotides: 5. Here the CDR3 DNA reads TGCAGCGTTGATGCTAGCGGGGTTTCCGGGGAGCTGTTTTTT. Protein sequence: CSVDASGVSGELFF.

This chain joins TRBV7-2 and TRBJ1-5; TRBD1 matches at 9 bases. Germline CDR1 reads SGHTA; CDR2 reads FQGNSA. The CDR3 is 15 amino acids. Trimming at V came to 5 bases and at J to 2 bases, leaving 4 bases not matched to a gene. Written as DNA, the CDR3 is TGTGCCAGCAGCCCGACAGGGGGTGGCAATCAGCCCCAGCATTTT. It is translated as CASSPTGGGNQPQHF.

This chain uses TRBV7-3 with TRBJ2-3; the match to TRBD2 covers 8 bases. The CDR3 runs 17 residues. With 5 bases clipped from V and 5 bases from J, the junction kept 15 bases outside the gene matches. Germline CDR1 is SGHTA and CDR2 is FQGTGA. The CDR3 bases are TGTGCCAGCAGCCCAGGGGTCGGGAGGGCCGCGGGAGATACGCAGTATTTT. This gives the protein CASSPGVGRAAGDTQYF.

J is TRBJ2-3 and V is TRBV7-2; 9 positions agree with TRBD2. The V gene end was trimmed by 6 bases and the J gene end by 4 bases; junction bases not matched to a gene: 8. Germline V gene sequence: CDR1 SGHTA, CDR2 FQGNSA. The CDR3 is 15 amino acids. The CDR3 reads CASRSGLAAADTQYF. The CDR3 nucleotides read TGTGCCAGCAGATCGGGACTAGCTGCCGCAGATACGCAGTATTTT.